The sequence of this T cell receptor beta chain was determined in a study of shared clonotypes between healthy human individuals. The test was conducted at deep level. Clones were read by immunoSEQ multiplex PCR, and TCRdb kept only the in-frame ones, dropping some. This sample has about 1 million clones, with approximately 76% found just once. All participating donors were Caucasian adults from Nashville, Tennessee. Germline assignment: CDR1 SNHLY and CDR2 FYNNEI. The CDR3 covers 14 residues. Losses at the gene ends were 7 bases for V and 6 bases for J; bases not matched to a gene: 8. The chain links TRBV2 to TRBJ2-1; TRBD2 matches at 8 bases. Sample: memory CD4+ T cells sorted from blood. This sample's subset: CD45RA-negative fraction. This sequence was found in a young man in good health. The CDR3 is CASTISGAVNEQFF. The CDR3 bases are TGTGCCAGCACCATTAGCGGGGCTGTCAATGAGCAGTTCTTC.